This T cell receptor beta chain derives from a study of identical twins. Via MiXCR, TCRdb re-called the 5' RACE reads, giving one row per CDR3 protein. The sample yields about 530,000 distinct CDR3 sequences, around 22% seen once. Details on this clonotype: Its target is unknown.

The CDR3 consists of 10 residues. Trimming removed 7 bases from V and 2 bases from J, with 5 bases in between. Germline V gene lookup returns CDR1 SQVTM and CDR2 ANQGSEA. Study conclusions and caveats: Fewer insertions characterized abundant cord blood beta clonotypes, whereas memory repertoires showed none.

These data were likewise used in another study, on yellow fever vaccine responses in identical twins.

The sequencing input was CD4+ T cells sorted from blood. The rearrangement links TRBV29-1 to TRBJ1-1; D not certain. The TCR comes from a woman between 18 and 29 years old in good health. CDR3 sequence: CSGFNTEAFF. The CDR3 nucleotides are TGCAGCGGGTTCAACACTGAAGCTTTCTTT. Drawing the rest from reference TRBV29-1 and TRBJ1-1, the complete variable domain is SAVISQKPSRDICQRGTSLTIQCQVDSQVTMMFWYRQQPGQSLTLIATANQGSEATYESGFVIDKFPISRPNLTFSTLTVSNMSPEDSSIYLCSGFNTEAFFGQGTRLTVV.